This T cell receptor (beta chain) comes out of a study of T-cell memory formation after mild COVID-19. Study information: There were largely donor-specific TCR clusters. Notes on the study in general: Clones shrinking between day 15 and 85 showed a balanced CD4/CD8 split, and those that grew later tilted toward CD4+. Among CD4+ contracting clones, most were CM and EM, and CD8+ ones EMRA.

About this clonotype: Its antigen is currently unknown.

TCR alpha and TCR beta cDNA libraries carrying sample barcodes and UMIs came from 5'RACE with constant-segment primers. MiXCR, applied by TCRdb to the 5' RACE reads, yields one record per CDR3 protein. The sample yields about 250,000 distinct CDR3 sequences, 15% seen once. The receptor was derived from an adult woman who had mild COVID-19 (a few samples of this study predate the infection). Cell type and time point are not known. The sample comprised PBMCs or a T cell subset sorted from them (not recorded which).

Written as DNA, the CDR3 is TGTGCCAGCAGCTTACCAGGGTTTCGTGGCTACACCTTC. Translated: CASSLPGFRGYTF. V usage is TRBV7-6 and J usage is TRBJ1-2; D is possibly TRBD1 (5 bases). CDR3 size: 13 residues. V shed 2 bases and J shed 7 bases, with 11 bases lying between them. Germline values: CDR1 SGHVS, CDR2 FNYEAQ.